Following are 21 T cell receptor beta chains from one sample sequenced in a study of CD8 T cells in ankylosing spondylitis. Via MiXCR, TCRdb re-called the 5' RACE reads, giving one row per CDR3 protein. The sample holds about 240,000 distinct CDR3 sequences, around 10% seen once. The material sequenced was blood, either unsorted or a sorted T cell fraction (not recorded which). The receptor set was obtained from a male donor with ankylosing spondylitis or in good health (not recorded which).

This clonotype was detected ten times or more. The chain couples TRBV25-1 to TRBJ2-3; tentatively, D is TRBD1 or TRBD2 (5 bases each). CDR1 MGHDK and CDR2 SYGVNS come from the germline V gene. V was clipped by 4 bases and J by 4 bases, with 15 bases between them. This CDR3 is built from 15 residues. CDR3 coding DNA: TGTGCCAGCAGTGTGCCAGGGAGCATCGCAGATACGCAGTATTTT. Translating it yields CASSVPGSIADTQYF. Based on the CDR3 plus reference TRBV25-1 and TRBJ2-3, the full variable domain is EADIYQTPRYLVIGTGKKITLECSQTMGHDKMYWYQQDPGMELHLIHYSYGVNSTEKGDLSSESTVSRIRTEHFPLTLESARPSHTSQYLCASSVPGSIADTQYFGPGTRLTVL.

This clonotype was counted a few times. The chain links TRBV2 to TRBJ2-3; TRBD2 agrees at 7 bases. The CDR3 has 16 residues. With V trimmed by 6 bases and J by 0 bases, 9 bases remained unmatched. Germline V CDR1 and CDR2: SNHLY, FYNNEI. The CDR3 DNA sequence: TGTGCCAGCAGGGGCATCGGGCGGGGGAGCACAGATACGCAGTATTTT. Translated, it gives CASRGIGRGSTDTQYF.

In this sample, this clonotype turned up many times. The V call is TRBV6-5, the J call TRBJ2-3; D call uncertain. Germline V gives CDR1 MNHEY, CDR2 SVGAGI. This CDR3 region has 16 residues. Trimming removed 0 bases from V and 6 bases from J, with 16 bases in between. For the CDR3, the DNA is TGTGCCAGCAGTTACTCTCCGCCTGGTCGGAAGGATACGCAGTATTTT. This codes for CASSYSPPGRKDTQYF.

This clonotype has a count of ten or more. V is TRBV29-1 and J is TRBJ2-2; D is ambiguous. Germline V lookup: CDR1 SQVTM, CDR2 ANQGSEA. There are 12 residues in the CDR3. V lost 4 bases to trimming and J lost 6 bases, with 9 bases between them. This CDR3 is CSVAPGAGELFF. The CDR3 coding sequence is TGCAGCGTTGCGCCCGGAGCCGGGGAGCTGTTTTTT.

The rearrangement links TRBV12-3 or TRBV12-4 to TRBJ1-3; 7 positions agree with TRBD1. The CDR3 length is 15 residues. V lost 6 bases, J lost 4 bases, and 9 bases stayed unmatched. CDR3 protein: CASSPTGRAGNTIYF. CDR3 nucleotide sequence: TGTGCCAGCAGCCCGACAGGGAGGGCCGGAAACACCATATATTTT.

This clonotype appeared a few times. The chain joins TRBV7-8 to TRBJ1-6, with 7 bases matching TRBD1. The germline V gene has CDR1 SGHVS and CDR2 FQNEAQ. CDR3 length: 15 residues. J lost 9 bases, V lost 1 base, and 6 bases had no gene match. CDR3 sequence: CASSLVPTGVSPLHF. In DNA, the CDR3 is TGTGCCAGCAGCTTAGTTCCCACAGGGGTTTCACCCCTCCACTTT. The variable domain in full, completed from reference TRBV7-8 and TRBJ1-6, reads GAGVSQSPRYKVAKRGQDVALRCDPISGHVSLFWYQQALGQGPEFLTYFQNEAQLDKSGLPSDRFFAERPEGSVSTLKIQRTQQEDSAVYLCASSLVPTGVSPLHFGNGTRLTVT.

As regards this clonotype: Since a much larger clone is just one base distant, this may be a read error. The V gene is TRBV29-1, the J gene TRBJ2-3, with 9 nucleotides matching TRBD1. There are 15 residues in the CDR3. CDR1 and CDR2 from the germline V gene are SQVTM and ANQGSEA. The V gene end was trimmed by 2 bases and the J gene end by 6 bases; junction bases not matched to a gene: 9. Here the CDR3 reads CSVEMDRGVIDTQYF. As DNA, the CDR3 is TGCAGCGTTGAAATGGACAGGGGAGTAATTGATACGCAGTATTTT.

In its sample, this clonotype was seen many times. The chain links TRBV29-1 to TRBJ2-7, with TRBD2 as a possible D gene (5 bases). The V gene's germline CDR1 is SQVTM and CDR2 ANQGSEA. V gave up 3 bases and J gave up 2 bases, with 8 bases separating them. The CDR3 spans 12 residues. The CDR3 coding sequence is TGCAGCGTTGAGGAGGAAACCTACGAGCAGTACTTC. Translated, it gives CSVEEETYEQYF.

This clonotype came up many times. The V gene is TRBV5-5, the J gene TRBJ1-6, with D hard to call. CDR3 length: 14 amino acids. Germline loops: CDR1 SGHKS, CDR2 YYEKEE (reference sequence). Between the trimmed V and J ends, which lost 0 bases and 4 bases, there was a span of 5 bases. Here the CDR3 DNA reads TGTGCCAGCAGCTTGGCGGTTTATAATTCACCCCTCCACTTT. This encodes CASSLAVYNSPLHF. The full variable domain, rest sourced from reference TRBV5-5 and TRBJ1-6, is DAGVTQSPTHLIKTRGQQVTLRCSPISGHKSVSWYQQVLGQGPQFIFQYYEKEERGRGNFPDRFSARQFPNYSSELNVNALLLGDSALYLCASSLAVYNSPLHFGNGTRLTVT.

The gene calls are TRBV29-1 and TRBJ1-1; D remains ambiguous. Germline assignment: CDR1 SQVTM and CDR2 ANQGSEA. V dropped 6 bases and J dropped 1 base, with 6 bases sitting between them. This CDR3 is 11 amino acids long. CDR3 nucleotides: TGCAGCGTAGACCCGAACACTGAAGCTTTCTTT. This codes for CSVDPNTEAFF.

This clonotype was detected ten times or more. This chain uses TRBV5-1 with TRBJ2-3; D is ambiguous. This CDR3 is built from 14 residues. V dropped 1 base and J dropped 2 bases, with 8 bases sitting between them. Germline V lookup: CDR1 SGHRS, CDR2 YFSETQ. This CDR3 is CASSLTHLTDTQYF. The CDR3 coding sequence is TGCGCCAGCAGCTTGACCCACCTCACAGATACGCAGTATTTT.

The table lists this clonotype with a few counts. This chain joins TRBV11-2 and TRBJ1-6; 7 bases map to TRBD1. The CDR3 is made up of 14 amino acids. The V gene's germline CDR1 is SGHAT and CDR2 FQNNGV. V gave up 3 bases and J gave up 6 bases; unmatched junction bases: 2. CDR3 nucleotide sequence: TGTGCCAGCAGCTTCGGGACAGCTAATTCACCCCTCCACTTT. Its protein is CASSFGTANSPLHF.

This clonotype has a handful of counts. The rearrangement links TRBV7-6 to TRBJ2-5; D ambiguous. Germline assignment: CDR1 SGHVS and CDR2 FNYEAQ. V lost 0 bases and J lost 3, with 8 bases in between. The length of the CDR3 is 14 residues. The CDR3 protein is CASSLAVLEETQYF. The CDR3 nucleotides read TGTGCCAGCAGCTTAGCTGTGCTTGAAGAGACCCAGTACTTC.

This clonotype appeared many times. J is TRBJ2-5 and V is TRBV5-1, with D possibly matching TRBD1 (6 bases). V lost 3 bases to trimming and J lost 2 bases, with 14 bases between them. Germline CDR1 SGHRS, CDR2 YFSETQ. The CDR3 is 15 amino acids. As DNA, the CDR3 is TGCGCCAGCAGCTCTTTGACAGGAATGCAAGAGACCCAGTACTTC. This codes for CASSSLTGMQETQYF. The full variable domain, with the rest looked up from reference TRBV5-1 and TRBJ2-5, is KAGVTQTPRYLIKTRGQQVTLSCSPISGHRSVSWYQQTPGQGLQFLFEYFSETQRNKGNFPGRFSGRQFSNSRSEMNVSTLELGDSALYLCASSSLTGMQETQYFGPGTRLLVL.

The chain combines TRBV4-1 with TRBJ2-7; D is possibly TRBD1 (5 bases). The CDR3 contains 14 residues. In germline, CDR1 is MGHRA, CDR2 YSYEKL. V lost 0 bases to trimming and J lost 3 bases, with 9 bases between them. The CDR3 region is CASSQERQSYEQYF. In DNA, the CDR3 is TGCGCCAGCAGCCAAGAGAGACAGAGCTACGAGCAGTACTTC.

This clonotype has ten or more counts. The chain joins TRBV15 to TRBJ2-1, with 13 nucleotides matching TRBD2. Germline V gene data show CDR1 as LNHNV and CDR2 as YYDKDF (reference sequence). The CDR3 runs 16 residues. V shed 2 bases and J 6 bases; nucleotides not matched to a gene: 4. CDR3 sequence reads: CATSRWGTSGVNEQFF. The CDR3 nucleotides are TGTGCCACCAGCAGATGGGGGACTAGCGGGGTCAATGAGCAGTTCTTC.

The rearrangement uses TRBV7-8 and TRBJ2-5, with 10 bases that match TRBD2. This CDR3 has 17 residues. Per germline, CDR1 SGHVS and CDR2 FQNEAQ. After removal of 2 bases from V and 2 bases from J, the junction contained 8 bases not matched to a gene. CDR3: CASSLRLAGDNQETQYF. The CDR3 DNA reads TGTGCCAGCAGCTTACGTCTAGCGGGGGACAATCAAGAGACCCAGTACTTC. The complete variable domain, with remaining parts taken from reference TRBV7-8 and TRBJ2-5, reads GAGVSQSPRYKVAKRGQDVALRCDPISGHVSLFWYQQALGQGPEFLTYFQNEAQLDKSGLPSDRFFAERPEGSVSTLKIQRTQQEDSAVYLCASSLRLAGDNQETQYFGPGTRLLVL.

This chain uses TRBV5-1 with TRBJ1-1; possibly TRBD1 for D (5 bases). Trimming shortened V by 4 bases and J by 1 base, and 11 bases separated the two germline ends. The CDR3 is 14 residues long. CDR1 and CDR2 (germline): SGHRS, YFSETQ. CDR3 sequence reads: CASSQGPENTEAFF. The CDR3 coding sequence is TGCGCCAGCAGCCAGGGACCCGAGAACACTGAAGCTTTCTTT.

This clonotype was observed a few times. The chain couples TRBV6-1 to TRBJ2-7, with D hard to call. The CDR3 loop spans 15 amino acids. CDR1 and CDR2 (germline): MNHNS, SASEGT. Deletions cut 3 bases from V and 0 bases from J, with 12 bases between. CDR3 in amino acids: CASSERRRSSYEQYF. The CDR3 region has the DNA TGTGCCAGCAGTGAGAGACGTCGGAGCTCCTACGAGCAGTACTTC.

The chain couples TRBV5-6 to TRBJ2-3; maybe TRBD2 (6 bases). The ends were cut back, 3 bases at V and 2 bases at J, with 13 bases in the middle. The germline V gene encodes CDR1 SGHDT and CDR2 YYEEEE. The CDR3 is made up of 15 amino acids. The chain's CDR3 is CASSYSGGNTDTQYF. The CDR3 bases are TGTGCCAGCAGCTATTCGGGCGGGAACACAGATACGCAGTATTTT.

In this sample, this clonotype turned up many times. This chain links TRBV7-3 with TRBJ2-3; D perhaps matches TRBD1 (6 bases). Germline loops: CDR1 SGHTA, CDR2 FQGTGA. The CDR3 consists of 14 residues. With 3 bases removed from V and 6 bases from J, the gap between germline ends came to 13 bases. Written as DNA, the CDR3 is TGTGCCAGCAGCTTTCGTGGGGGCGAGGATACGCAGTATTTT. Protein sequence: CASSFRGGEDTQYF.